A single sample gave rise to the 16 T cell receptor beta chains below, sequenced in a study of blood T cells in healthy people across ages. The second PCR ran roughly 6 to 11 cycles with a sample-barcoded 5' primer and J-beta primers. TCRdb used MiXCR to reprocess the 5' RACE reads, holding one entry per CDR3 protein. The sample lists fewer than 800,000 distinct CDR3 sequences; more than 20% were seen once. This same sample was also taken into another study, of T cells of mothers and their children.

The sequenced material came from blood. The source is a boy aged 5-17 years in good health.

The sample holds a few counts of this clonotype. The V call is TRBV25-1, the J call TRBJ1-1; no clear D. The CDR3 extends over 13 amino acids. The V gene lost 8 bases and the J gene lost 2 bases, with 12 bases spanning the gap. CDR1 and CDR2 (germline): MGHDK, SYGVNS. The DNA of the CDR3 is TGTGCCAGCTGTCCGGGAGACAACACTGAAGCTTTCTTT. It yields the protein CASCPGDNTEAFF.

This clonotype was observed a few times. This sequence joins TRBV5-1 and TRBJ2-2; D is unresolved. This CDR3 has 16 residues. The V and J ends lost 6 bases and 1 base respectively, with 16 bases between them. CDR1 is SGHRS, CDR2 YFSETQ, per germline. CDR3 region: CASTPDGGQNTGELFF. For the CDR3, the DNA is TGCGCCAGCACCCCGGATGGCGGTCAGAACACCGGGGAGCTGTTTTTT.

This clonotype was detected only a few times. This chain uses TRBV9 with TRBJ2-1, with TRBD1 matching over 8 bases. CDR3 length equals 15 residues. Germline CDR1 and CDR2: SGDLS and YYNGEE. Trimming took 3 bases from V and 6 from J; bases not matched to a gene: 8. This CDR3 is CASSADRGSLNEQFF. In DNA form, the CDR3 reads TGTGCCAGCAGCGCCGACAGGGGATCCCTCAATGAGCAGTTCTTC.

The chain employs TRBV12-5 and TRBJ1-2, with D maybe TRBD1 (6 bases). V shed 6 bases and J shed 8 bases, with 19 bases lying between them. Germline CDR1 reads LGHNT; CDR2 reads FRNRAP. CDR3 length: 14 amino acids. CDR3 amino acids: CASGRTSLGGGYTF. The CDR3 nucleotides are TGTGCTAGTGGCCGGACCTCACTTGGGGGCGGCTACACCTTC.

The chain has TRBV7-9 and TRBJ2-5; no clear D gene. The J call may be mistaken, given a closer DNA end match to TRBJ2-7. The CDR3 has 13 amino acids. Germline CDR1 and CDR2: SEHNR and FQNEAQ (reference sequence). The CDR3 region is CASSSEISYEQYF. The CDR3 DNA reads as TGTGCCAGCAGCTCGGAGATCTCCTACGAGCAGTACTTC.

As regards this clonotype: A read error may produce the germline difference seen at one junction end. V gene TRBV4-2 combines with J gene TRBJ2-7; D is ambiguous. The CDR3 sequence is 16 residues long. CDR1 is LGHNA and CDR2 is YNFKEQ in the germline V gene. The CDR3 DNA is TGTGCCAGCAGCCGAGAACACGAACCACTTGCCTACGAGCAGCACTTC. It codes for CASSREHEPLAYEQHF.

V is TRBV28 and J is TRBJ2-7, with D perhaps matching TRBD1 (5 bases). The V end was cut by 5 bases, the J end by 5 bases, with 10 bases between. Germline V gene data show CDR1 as MDHEN and CDR2 as SYDVKM. The CDR3 loop spans 12 amino acids. For the CDR3, the DNA is TGTGCCAGCAGTACCCAGGGTAACGAGCAGTACTTC. As protein: CASSTQGNEQYF.

Only a few counts were recorded for this clonotype. V and J are TRBV7-9 and TRBJ2-5, with 13 bases fitting TRBD2. The end of the DNA fits TRBJ2-1 better, so the J call may be wrong. The CDR3 has 17 amino acids. CDR1 and CDR2 from the germline V gene are SEHNR and FQNEAQ (reference sequence). CDR3 protein: CASSLANGTSGNNEQFF. The CDR3 nucleotides are TGTGCCAGCAGCTTAGCTAACGGGACTAGCGGGAATAATGAGCAGTTCTTC.

V is TRBV29-1 and J is TRBJ1-2; possible D gene TRBD1, 6 bases. Trimming removed 3 bases from V and 3 bases from J, with 8 bases in between. Germline values: CDR1 SQVTM, CDR2 ANQGSEA. The CDR3 is 12 amino acids. The CDR3 DNA is TGCAGCGTTGAGACAGGACACTATGGCTACACCTTC. It encodes CSVETGHYGYTF.

This chain joins TRBV29-1 and TRBJ2-1; the D is unclear. This CDR3 region has 13 residues. Germline V lookup: CDR1 SQVTM, CDR2 ANQGSEA. Trimming removed 3 bases from V and 0 bases from J, with 6 bases in between. The DNA of the CDR3 is TGCAGCGTTGATAGCATCTCCTACAATGAGCAGTTCTTC. The encoded protein is CSVDSISYNEQFF.

The chain combines TRBV6-1 with TRBJ1-2, with 8 positions matching TRBD1. This CDR3 comprises 17 residues. The V segment lost 5 bases and the J segment 4 bases; nucleotides outside the gene matches: 15. The germline V gene encodes CDR1 MNHNS and CDR2 SASEGT. CDR3 amino acids: CASSPGTGGRVFYGYTF. CDR3 nucleotide sequence: TGTGCCAGCAGTCCAGGGACAGGCGGCCGAGTCTTCTATGGCTACACCTTC.

J is TRBJ1-2 and V is TRBV18; D ambiguous. This CDR3 is built from 13 residues. Germline V gene lookup returns CDR1 KGHSH and CDR2 LQKENI. V was shortened by 0 bases and J by 5 bases, with 7 bases between the two germline ends. The CDR3 spells CASSPPVGYGYTF. The CDR3 DNA follows: TGTGCCAGCTCACCACCGGTCGGTTATGGCTACACCTTC.

The V gene is TRBV25-1, the J gene TRBJ2-5; no clear D gene. The DNA end lines up better with TRBJ2-1; the J call may be wrong. This CDR3 contains 13 residues. Looked up from germline, CDR1 is MGHDK and CDR2 is SYGVNS. CDR3 bases: TGTGCCAGCAGTGAATGGGCGGCGAATGAGCAGTTCTTC. It translates to CASSEWAANEQFF.

In nucleotides, the CDR3 is TGTGCCAGCAGCAGAACGGGACACTCCTACGAGCAGTACTTC. This translates into CASSRTGHSYEQYF. The gene calls are TRBV12-3 or TRBV12-4 and TRBJ2-7, with D possibly TRBD1 on 6 matching bases. The ends were cut back, 6 bases at V and 0 bases at J, with 12 bases in the middle. CDR3 length: 14 residues.

This clonotype was seen only a few times. The V gene is TRBV28, the J gene TRBJ1-4, with 11 bases fitting TRBD1. The V gene's germline CDR1 is MDHEN and CDR2 SYDVKM. This CDR3 comprises 14 residues. V shed 6 bases and J 7 bases; nucleotides not matched to a gene: 4. CDR3 sequence: CASSPDRGREKLFF. The CDR3 nucleotides read TGTGCCAGCAGCCCGGACAGGGGGCGTGAAAAACTGTTTTTT.

In this sample, this clonotype turned up many times. The chain has TRBV7-8 and TRBJ2-5; D is unclear. V was trimmed by 0 bases and J by 5 bases, leaving 4 bases between them. CDR3 length equals 12 residues. Germline V gene lookup returns CDR1 SGHVS and CDR2 FQNEAQ. CDR3 sequence (DNA): TGTGCCAGCAGCTTAGCCCCGGAGACCCAGTACTTC. Translating it yields CASSLAPETQYF.